This T cell receptor beta chain came from a study of Graves' ophthalmopathy and Graves' hyperthyroidism. This clonotype was counted between two and nine times. No antigen is known for it. Study-wide results and caveats: Its predictions of ophthalmopathy progression gave the model 55% to 71% sensitivity and about 72% specificity.

V was pared by 3 bases and J by 4 bases, with 12 bases of the junction left unmatched. CDR1 and CDR2 from the germline V gene are SGDLS and YYNGEE. The CDR3 is 17 residues long. Amplification of the TCR beta CDR3 regions used RNA transcripts (as template). HTBI-primed first-round RT-PCR preceded second-round multiplex PCR. TCRdb itself ran the multiplex PCR reads through MiXCR, one entry per CDR3 protein. The repertoire consists of about 740,000 distinct CDR3 sequences, with roughly two fifths occurring once and the leading ten covering 40% to 55%. The specimen was peripheral blood. This chain joins TRBV9 and TRBJ2-5; 10 bases are a match to TRBD2. This receptor was taken from an adult man with Graves' ophthalmopathy. DNA for the CDR3: TGTGCCAGCAGCGGCACATCTAGCGGGAGTTTAGGAGAGACCCAGTACTTC. Translated: CASSGTSSGSLGETQYF.